The entry that follows covers one T cell receptor beta chain sequence. What it binds is unknown. These data are taken from a study of long-term antiretroviral therapy in people with HIV. Study-level findings and limits: Among HIV repertoires, CDR3 length ranges were narrower than those of controls.

Each donor had at least one pre-ART and at least two post-ART PBMC samples. Researchers report immunoSEQ v3.0 was run at survey level. Libraries were prepared by immunoSEQ multiplex PCR; TCRdb keeps only in-frame clonotypes and omits some of them. Altogether about 25,000 clones are present, under 80% being singletons, with the ten largest covering about 5.2%. The V gene lost 0 bases and the J gene lost 5 bases, with 5 bases spanning the gap. In germline, CDR1 is SGDLS, CDR2 YYNGEE. The CDR3 loop spans 13 amino acids. The V call is TRBV9, the J call TRBJ1-4; D is ambiguous. The material sequenced was unsorted PBMCs, taken 0.5 years after starting antiretroviral therapy. This sequence originates from a woman in her thirties or forties with HIV. In DNA form, the CDR3 reads TGTGCCAGCAGCGTAGGACTCAATGAAAAACTGTTTTTT. This gives the protein CASSVGLNEKLFF.